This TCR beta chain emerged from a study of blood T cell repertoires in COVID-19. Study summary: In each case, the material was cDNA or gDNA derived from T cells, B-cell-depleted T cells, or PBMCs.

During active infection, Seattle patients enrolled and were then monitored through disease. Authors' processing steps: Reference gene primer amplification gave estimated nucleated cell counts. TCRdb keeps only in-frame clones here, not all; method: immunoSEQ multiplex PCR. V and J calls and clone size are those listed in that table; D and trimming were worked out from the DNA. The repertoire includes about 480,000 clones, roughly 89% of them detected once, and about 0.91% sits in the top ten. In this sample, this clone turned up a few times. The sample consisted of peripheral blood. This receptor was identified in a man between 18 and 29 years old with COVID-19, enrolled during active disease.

CDR3 coding DNA: TGTGCCAGTAGTAGTATTCTAGCGGGTTCTATGGAGCAGTACTTC. It yields the protein CASSSILAGSMEQYF. The genes are TRBV19 and TRBJ2-7; 8 nucleotides align to TRBD2. This CDR3 has 15 residues. Germline values: CDR1 LNHDA, CDR2 SQIVND (reference sequence). V trimming: 4 bases; J trimming: 7 bases; junction bases outside the gene matches: 12.